This record looks at one T cell receptor beta chain sequence and its context. TCRdb's copy holds only in-frame clones and misses some; the assay was immunoSEQ multiplex PCR. The sample lists just under 60,000 clones; roughly 95% were seen once. The CDR3 runs to 16 residues. The V end lost 3 bases, the J end lost 8 bases, and 19 bases lay between the germline ends. Germline V gives CDR1 MGHRA, CDR2 YSYEKL. The data were taken from a study of technical replicates of blood from a handful of donors. The sequence was obtained from a human donor in good health. Some clones in this sample may be carry-over from other donors' samples. The chain links TRBV4-1 to TRBJ1-4, with D maybe TRBD1 (6 bases). The sequenced sample consisted of PBMCs. The CDR3 is CASSQGTGSGREKLFF. The CDR3 coding sequence is TGCGCCAGCAGCCAGGGAACAGGGTCCGGTCGCGAAAAACTGTTTTTT.